This section outlines one TCR beta chain sequence together with its context. Many counts were recorded for this clonotype. Its antigen remains undetermined. Qualities for individual bases were not recorded, and no much larger clone is one base off. The TCR beta CDR3 regions were amplified from RNA transcripts. The first round of RT-PCR for the TCR CDR3 was performed with the HTBI primer set and the Qiagen OneStep RT-PCR kit. A second multiplex PCR round built the libraries, followed by size selection and purification. Sequencing of the libraries was done on an Illumina HiSeq2000 using paired-end 100 bp reads. Turning to the authors' computational methods: SOAPnuke was used to process the raw data, throwing out any read that contained adapters or uncalled bases, had a mean Phred below 15, or lacked an exact constant-primer or identifier match. COPE v1.2.5 was used to merge high-quality paired reads, and clonotypes were defined as unique nucleotide sequences. MiTCR v1.1 was used to align the clonotypes against IMGT TRBV, TRBD and TRBJ reference segments. Only V-J combinations with frequency above 0.0001, covering approximately 99% of repertoires, were analysed. A TCS score was defined as the ratio between F50 (clonal expansion) and ExV (chaos), using BLOSUM62-based TCRdist between CDR3 peptides within each V-J. Welch's t-statistics and random forest reduced just over 500 V-J features to around 14, which were used in a naive Bayes classifier (R e1071). The Morisita-Horn index was used to measure how similar the thyroid and blood repertoires were. The public reads were run again by TCRdb, first through fastp at Q25 and then through MiXCR, and only productive beta chains were kept. Each entry merges the rows of one CDR3 protein and shows their most common DNA and genes. The V and J calls were determined by TCRdb, not by the authors. The sample yields nearly 750,000 distinct CDR3 sequences; under 45% were counted once. In total, the top ten clones hold about a third of the sample.

Stable Graves' hyperthyroidism was defined as no progression to ophthalmopathy during 18 months of follow-up. The hyperthyroidism patients were between 18 and 65 years old and newly diagnosed, with a disease duration of less than 2 months. The study excluded patients with uncontrolled infections, other autoimmune diseases, pregnancy or lactation. Diagnoses were established on the basis of clinical symptoms, serum thyroxine and TRAb, thyroid ultrasound, and orbital computed tomography. PBMCs were isolated from around 10 ml of fresh peripheral blood by Ficoll-Paque density gradient centrifugation. Total RNA was extracted with Trizol reagent, and quality was checked on an Agilent 2100 Bioanalyzer. This record comes from a study of T cells in Graves' hyperthyroidism and ophthalmopathy (dated by TCRdb to the late 2010s). The study in broad terms: Peripheral blood samples were taken at initial diagnosis, before any treatment was given. Following sampling, methimazole starting at 30 mg daily was given to hyperthyroidism patients, and high-dose intravenous methylprednisolone was given to ophthalmopathy patients. Thyroid tissue and blood T-cell repertoires from roughly 6 Graves' hyperthyroidism patients were also compared in the study. The roughly 94 discovery patients were randomly divided into training and test sets at a 7:3 ratio. TCR Vbeta CDR3 sequencing of 120 to 150 peripheral blood samples (43 ophthalmopathy, 75 to 80 hyperthyroidism and around 17 progressor patients) is reported in the paper. An independent validation cohort of around 19 hyperthyroidism patients and about 15 patients who later progressed to ophthalmopathy tested prospective prediction of ophthalmopathy. TCR V-J signatures able to tell the groups apart were searched for in a discovery cohort of more than 90 patients, of whom about 40 had Graves' ophthalmopathy and 57 had stable Graves' hyperthyroidism.

The study at large found these results: In cross-validation, a model built on a 13 V-J signature told ophthalmopathy apart from stable hyperthyroidism with over 85% sensitivity and around 84% specificity, and in testing the same model reached 80%/75%. In validation, the model predicted progression to ophthalmopathy with just under 71% sensitivity and less than 75% specificity, a median of roughly seven months before onset. Sample size was not statistically predetermined, and investigators were not blinded to group allocation. Blood samples also contained most of the expanded thyroid clonotypes (frequency above 0.001), which suggests that blood repertoires may reflect thyroid immune responses.

CDR1 and CDR2, looked up from the germline V gene, are MNHEY and SVGAGI. V is clipped by 6 bases and J by 2 bases, and the sequence between their germline boundaries is 11 bases long. Taken from cysteine to phenylalanine, the CDR3 has 13 residues. The DNA shown is the 39-base CDR3, in frame from base 1. The chain links TRBV6-5 with TRBJ2-7, with no confident D gene call. Sequences were obtained from blood. This sequence was found in a woman between 35 and 50 years old with Graves' hyperthyroidism. In nucleotides, the sequence is TGTGCCAGCAGCCCCTCCTTAGCCTACGAGCAGTACTTC. This gives the protein CASSPSLAYEQYF.